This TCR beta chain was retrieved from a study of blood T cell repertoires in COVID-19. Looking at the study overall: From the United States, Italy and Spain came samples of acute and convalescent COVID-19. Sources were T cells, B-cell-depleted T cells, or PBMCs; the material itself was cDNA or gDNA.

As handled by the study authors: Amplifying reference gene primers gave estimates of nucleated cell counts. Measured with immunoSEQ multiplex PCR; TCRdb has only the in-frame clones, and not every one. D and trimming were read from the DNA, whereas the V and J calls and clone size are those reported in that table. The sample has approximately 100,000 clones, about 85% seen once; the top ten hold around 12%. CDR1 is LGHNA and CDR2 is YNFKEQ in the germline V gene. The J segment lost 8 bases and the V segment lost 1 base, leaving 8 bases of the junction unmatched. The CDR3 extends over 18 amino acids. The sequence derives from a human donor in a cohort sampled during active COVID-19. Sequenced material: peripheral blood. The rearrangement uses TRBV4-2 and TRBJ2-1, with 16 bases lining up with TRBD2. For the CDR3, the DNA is TGTGCCAGCAGCCAAGGGGCGGGACTAGCGGGGGGGCTTGATGAGCAGTTCTTC. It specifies CASSQGAGLAGGLDEQFF.